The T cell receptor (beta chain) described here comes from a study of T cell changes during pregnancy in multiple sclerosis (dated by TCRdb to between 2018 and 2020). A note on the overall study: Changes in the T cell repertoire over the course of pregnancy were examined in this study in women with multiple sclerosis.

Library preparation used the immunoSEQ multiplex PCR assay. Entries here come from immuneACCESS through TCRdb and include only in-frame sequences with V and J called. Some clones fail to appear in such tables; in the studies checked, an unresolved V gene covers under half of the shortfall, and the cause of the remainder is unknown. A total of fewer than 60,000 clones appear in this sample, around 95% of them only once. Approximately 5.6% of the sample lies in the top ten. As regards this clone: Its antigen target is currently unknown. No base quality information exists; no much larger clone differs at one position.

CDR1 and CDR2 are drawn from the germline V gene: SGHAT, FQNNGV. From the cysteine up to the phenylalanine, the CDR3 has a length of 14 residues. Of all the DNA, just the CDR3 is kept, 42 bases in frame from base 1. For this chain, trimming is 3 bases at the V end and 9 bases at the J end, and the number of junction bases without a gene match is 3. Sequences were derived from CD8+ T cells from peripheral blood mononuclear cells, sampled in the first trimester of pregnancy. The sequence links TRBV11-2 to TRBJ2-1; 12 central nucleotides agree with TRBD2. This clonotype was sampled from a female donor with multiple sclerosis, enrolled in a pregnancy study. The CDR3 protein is CASSFSSGRGEQFF. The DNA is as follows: TGTGCCAGCAGCTTTTCTAGCGGGAGGGGTGAGCAGTTCTTC.